These 24 T cell receptor beta chains were all obtained from the same sample, sequenced in a study of blood T cells in healthy people across ages. Through a sample-barcoded 5' primer and a J-beta primer mix, a second PCR was run for about 7 to 12 cycles. TCRdb itself ran the 5' RACE reads through MiXCR, one entry per CDR3 protein. This sample has 1.5 million to 2 million distinct CDR3 sequences, with about 50% found just once. Sequencing used blood. These receptors were collected from a woman aged 35 to 49 in good health.

The chain couples TRBV18 to TRBJ2-3; 10 positions agree with TRBD2. The V gene end was trimmed by 2 bases and the J gene end by 5 bases; junction bases not matched to a gene: 4. The CDR3 length is 15 residues. The germline V gene has CDR1 KGHSH and CDR2 LQKENI. CDR3 sequence: CASSPSSSGGDTQYF. The CDR3 nucleotides are TGTGCCAGCTCACCAAGCTCTAGCGGGGGAGATACGCAGTATTTT.

The chain employs TRBV6-6 and TRBJ2-5, with unresolved D. Near its end, the DNA agrees better with TRBJ2-7, so the J call may be wrong. There are 11 residues in the CDR3. Germline V CDR1 and CDR2: MNHNY, SVGAGI (reference sequence). The CDR3 is CASTAMYEQYF. CDR3 nucleotides: TGTGCCAGCACCGCCATGTACGAGCAGTACTTC.

This clonotype came up a few times. V gene TRBV5-1 combines with J gene TRBJ2-5; maybe TRBD1 (5 bases). This CDR3 is built from 16 residues. Per the germline V gene, CDR1 is SGHRS and CDR2 is YFSETQ. Trimming removed 4 bases from V and 1 base from J, with 17 bases in between. For the CDR3, the DNA is TGCGCCAGCAGCCCTACCCAGACAGCGTTCCAAGAGACCCAGTACTTC. Residues: CASSPTQTAFQETQYF.

The V and J genes are TRBV5-1 and TRBJ2-1, with 8 bases aligning to TRBD2. The CDR3 is 18 residues long. V dropped 2 bases and J dropped 9; count of bases not matched to a gene: 19. CDR1 is SGHRS, CDR2 YFSETQ, per germline. The CDR3 loop reads CASSLGRALSGGLAEQFF. The CDR3, as DNA: TGCGCCAGCAGCTTAGGAAGAGCCCTATCGGGGGGGCTCGCTGAGCAGTTCTTC.

Only a few counts were recorded for this clonotype. The chain has TRBV12-3 or TRBV12-4 and TRBJ2-5; TRBD1 aligns across 10 bases. The CDR3 covers 14 residues. With 9 bases clipped from V and 5 bases from J, the junction kept 9 bases outside the gene matches. Here the CDR3 reads CASGAGTGVETQYF. The CDR3, as DNA: TGTGCCAGTGGAGCCGGGACAGGGGTGGAGACCCAGTACTTC.

The chain couples TRBV2 to TRBJ2-1; tentatively, D is TRBD2 (6 bases). There are 15 residues in the CDR3. V was shortened by 9 bases and J by 0 bases, with 15 bases between the two germline ends. Germline V lookup: CDR1 SNHLY, CDR2 FYNNEI. The CDR3 nucleotides are TGTGCCAGTGGGAGGACGGTGAGCTCCTACAATGAGCAGTTCTTC. Protein product: CASGRTVSSYNEQFF.

This clonotype was counted only a few times. The genes are TRBV5-1 and TRBJ2-3; D might be TRBD1 (6 bases). The ends were cut back, 0 bases at V and 4 bases at J, with 18 bases in the middle. The CDR3 sequence is 17 residues long. The germline CDR1 and CDR2 sequences are SGHRS and YFSETQ. Here the CDR3 reads CASSLERRGYSPDTQYF. The CDR3 DNA reads TGCGCCAGCAGCTTGGAGCGCAGGGGATATAGCCCAGATACGCAGTATTTT.

The genes are TRBV7-9 and TRBJ2-1, with TRBD1 matching 7 bases. Trimming took 5 bases from V and 2 from J; bases not matched to a gene: 6. The CDR3 is made up of 15 amino acids. The germline V gene encodes CDR1 SEHNR and CDR2 FQNEAQ (reference sequence). The CDR3 here is CASSVPGQTYNEQFF. The CDR3 coding sequence is TGTGCCAGCAGCGTGCCGGGACAGACCTACAATGAGCAGTTCTTC. The variable domain in full, completed from reference TRBV7-9 and TRBJ2-1, reads DTGVSQNPRHKITKRGQNVTFRCDPISEHNRLYWYRQTLGQGPEFLTYFQNEAQLEKSRLLSDRFSAERPKGSFSTLEIQRTEQGDSAMYLCASSVPGQTYNEQFFGPGTRLTVL.

The chain links TRBV27 to TRBJ1-5; no clear D. The CDR3 extends over 14 amino acids. Trimming left V 2 bases short and J 7 bases short, with 12 bases between. Germline V gives CDR1 MNHEY, CDR2 SMNVEV (reference sequence). The CDR3 DNA sequence: TGTGCCAGCAGTTTACGGGAAAAGGGACAGCCCCAGCATTTT. It is translated as CASSLREKGQPQHF.

This clonotype has only a few counts. This chain uses TRBV4-2 with TRBJ2-7; no reliable D call. The V and J ends lost 0 bases and 6 bases respectively, with 12 bases between them. Germline assignment: CDR1 LGHNA and CDR2 YNFKEQ. The CDR3 has 14 amino acids. Here the CDR3 reads CASSQDPEGREQYF. DNA of the CDR3: TGTGCCAGCAGCCAAGATCCGGAAGGGCGCGAGCAGTACTTC.

This clonotype was counted between two and nine times. The rearrangement joins TRBV4-1 to TRBJ2-5; D might be TRBD2 (5 bases). V gave up 0 bases and J gave up 6 bases, with 11 bases separating them. CDR1 is MGHRA, CDR2 YSYEKL, per germline. The CDR3 extends over 14 amino acids. The CDR3 is CASSQDLAEQTQYF. The DNA for the CDR3 is TGCGCCAGCAGCCAAGACCTAGCCGAACAGACCCAGTACTTC.

The chain has TRBV2 and TRBJ2-5; the match to TRBD2 covers 7 bases. The CDR3 consists of 12 residues. Looked up from germline, CDR1 is SNHLY and CDR2 is FYNNEI. V gave up 7 bases and J gave up 3 bases; unmatched junction bases: 2. The CDR3 region has the DNA TGTGCCAGCATTACTAGCGAAGAGACCCAGTACTTC. Its translation: CASITSEETQYF.

This clonotype was recorded a few times. This chain uses TRBV27 with TRBJ2-3; no firm D call. Germline V gene lookup returns CDR1 MNHEY and CDR2 SMNVEV (reference sequence). Trimming stripped 9 bases from V and 5 bases from J, with 9 bases between. CDR3 length: 11 residues. CDR3: CASMLGDTQYF. In DNA form, the CDR3 reads TGTGCCAGTATGTTAGGAGATACGCAGTATTTT.

The chain links TRBV6-1 to TRBJ2-1; 10 nucleotides agree with TRBD2. V shed 4 bases and J 6 bases; nucleotides not matched to a gene: 9. The CDR3 spans 16 residues. Germline V gene lookup returns CDR1 MNHNS and CDR2 SASEGT. The CDR3, as DNA: TGTGCCAGCAGTGGAATAGCGGGGGGCTTTTCCAATGAGCAGTTCTTC. Protein product: CASSGIAGGFSNEQFF.

The rearrangement uses TRBV7-2 and TRBJ2-5, with D unclear. V shed 5 bases and J shed 5 bases, with 12 bases lying between them. Germline loops: CDR1 SGHTA, CDR2 FQGNSA. This CDR3 is 13 amino acids long. CDR3 residues: CASSPNGDETQYF. For the CDR3, the DNA is TGTGCCAGCAGCCCCAATGGAGATGAGACCCAGTACTTC.

This clonotype was seen a handful of times. The chain is built from TRBV6-6 and TRBJ2-1; D is uncertain. CDR1 and CDR2 (germline): MNHNY, SVGAGI (reference sequence). V shed 2 bases and J shed 10 bases, with 9 bases lying between them. The CDR3 has 12 residues. The CDR3 bases are TGTGCCAGCAGTTACCCCCCTGGGGAGCAGTTCTTC. Amino acid sequence: CASSYPPGEQFF.

To note about this clonotype: Germline and junction disagree at one end, which may indicate a read error. The chain uses TRBV28 and TRBJ1-1, with D perhaps TRBD1 (5 bases). The CDR3 contains 14 residues. Per the germline V gene, CDR1 is MDHEN and CDR2 is SYDVKM. The CDR3 here is CVSSLATANTEAFF. CDR3 DNA: TGTGTCAGCAGTCTCGCGACAGCGAACACTGAAGCTTTCTTT.

This clonotype occurred many times. This chain connects TRBV2 to TRBJ2-5, with D uncertain. Looked up from germline, CDR1 is SNHLY and CDR2 is FYNNEI. Trimming took 6 bases from V and 5 from J, leaving 4 bases between them. There are 10 residues in the CDR3. The CDR3 DNA is TGTGCCAGCAGGCTGGAGACCCAGTACTTC. Protein product: CASRLETQYF.

V gene TRBV11-1 combines with J gene TRBJ2-5; 10 bases agree with TRBD2. After removal of 2 bases from V and 11 bases from J, the junction contained 32 bases not matched to a gene. The CDR3 consists of 22 residues. CDR1 is SGHAT and CDR2 is FQDESV in the germline V gene (reference sequence). This CDR3 reads CASSLLPRASPVAGGSYNEQYF. CDR3 bases: TGTGCCAGCAGCTTATTACCCCGGGCAAGCCCTGTAGCGGGGGGATCCTACAATGAGCAGTACTTC.

This clonotype occurred once. This sequence joins TRBV6-5 and TRBJ2-1; 8 nucleotides align to TRBD2. Germline V CDR1 and CDR2: MNHEY, SVGAGI. With V trimmed by 7 bases and J by 8 bases, 10 bases remained unmatched. There are 14 residues in the CDR3. The CDR3 reads CASKSGGNHDEQFF. The CDR3 DNA reads TGTGCCAGCAAGAGCGGGGGAAACCACGATGAGCAGTTCTTC.

CDR3 in DNA: TGTGCCAGCAGCTTGTGGCGCCCCCTCTACAATGAGCAGTTCTTC. This encodes CASSLWRPLYNEQFF. The rearrangement links TRBV7-2 to TRBJ2-1, with D hard to call. V lost 3 bases to trimming and J lost 3 bases, with 12 bases between them. CDR3 length: 15 residues. The germline V gene has CDR1 SGHTA and CDR2 FQGNSA.

This clonotype has more than one count but fewer than ten. This chain uses TRBV20-1 with TRBJ2-1, with D unclear. The germline CDR1 and CDR2 sequences are DFQATT and SNEGSKA (reference sequence). The CDR3 totals 13 residues. The V and J ends lost 6 bases and 0 bases respectively, with 9 bases between them. The CDR3 region has the DNA TGCAGTGCCTTCTATAGCTCCTACAATGAGCAGTTCTTC. Protein product: CSAFYSSYNEQFF.

This clonotype was picked up a small number of times. The chain recombines TRBV6-1 with TRBJ2-1; tentatively, D is TRBD1 (6 bases). Deletions cut 5 bases from V and 9 bases from J, with 20 bases between. Per the germline V gene, CDR1 is MNHNS and CDR2 is SASEGT. The CDR3 sequence is 15 residues long. Written as DNA, the CDR3 is TGTGCCAGCAGTCTTACAGGGAAGAGGGATGGTGAGCAGTTCTTC. Residues: CASSLTGKRDGEQFF.

The V gene is TRBV6-5, the J gene TRBJ2-1; TRBD1 matches 7 bases. V dropped 5 bases and J dropped 5; count of bases not matched to a gene: 3. Germline loops: CDR1 MNHEY, CDR2 SVGAGI. The CDR3 has 13 residues. The CDR3 DNA reads TGTGCCAGCAGTACTGACAGGGACAATGAGCAGTTCTTC. Its translation is CASSTDRDNEQFF.